This T cell receptor beta chain was captured by sequencing in a study of shared clonotypes between healthy human individuals (dated by TCRdb to 2020 to 2022). A note on the overall study: Two women and a few men aged 18 to 49 years were included in the cohort. For each donor, CD4 naive and CD4 memory were each given three plates, CD8 naive was given two plates, and CD8 memory was given one plate. The study deeply sequenced blood TCR repertoires of about five healthy adults to estimate repertoire size and the extent of clonotype sharing between individuals. To increase sequencing depth and limit assay-specific biases, different laboratories used diverse techniques to prepare libraries and sequence TCR repertoires. Each donor's leukapheresis produced roughly between roughly 0.85 and 10 billion PBMCs.

Using the deep immunoSEQ assay, multiplex PCR amplified TCR CDR3 regions from genomic DNA. For each cell subset, the extracted genomic DNA was distributed evenly across all wells of several immunoSEQ 96-well plates, and each plate served as one replicate. For sorted subsets, around 200 ng genomic DNA, equal to about 30,000 T cell genomes, was loaded into each replicate PCR. Purified libraries were measured with a Qubit 3.0 fluorometer, size-checked on a Bioanalyzer 2100, and measured again with the KAPA Library Quantification kit. A separate single-read 150-cycle Illumina NextSeq 550 flow cell was used to sequence each immunoSEQ 96-well plate. Regarding the original processing steps: Because only junctional sequences without quality scores were contained in the immunoSEQ output, filtering matching that applied to full-length reads could not be performed. To assign V/J genes and CDR3, sequences were annotated against IMGT germline references using PyIR, a Python wrapper for IgBLAST v1.9. Any read was removed if the V/J assignment was weak (E-value above 1e-6), the CDR3 was missing, or the read contained stop codons, out-of-frame junctions, or ambiguous translated residues. V3J clonotypes were defined as sequences sharing an identical inferred V gene, J gene, and CDR3 amino acid sequence. The percentage overlap between two repertoires was calculated by dividing the number of shared unique clonotypes by the size of the smaller repertoire. Three approaches were used to assess repertoire richness: RTK rarefaction, the Chao1 estimator, and Recon v2.1 estimates of unobserved clonotypes. Generation probabilities were computed with OLGA for all TCRbeta clonotypes obtained by the gDNA method from several donors. TCRdb re-hosts the immuneACCESS table, in-frame sequences only. Its copies lack some clones; in the studies checked, an unresolved V gene accounts for under half of them, and the cause for the rest is not known. Clone size and V and J calls were adopted from that table, with D and trimming inferred from the DNA. The sample table records about 2.1 million clones; 90% to 95% of these occur just once. The ten largest clones represent 1.5% to 2% of the sample.

CD8 naive samples were CD45RO-negative cells positively selected for CCR7, giving a CD45RA+CCR7+ population that excluded TemRA cells. The donors were healthy, HIV-negative adults with no recently reported acute infections or vaccinations. Only Caucasian adults living in Nashville, Tennessee, USA were represented among the donors. Blood was obtained by leukapheresis, after which PBMCs were separated by Ficoll-Histopaque density gradient centrifugation and cryopreserved in liquid nitrogen vapor phase. Analytical flow cytometry was used to check the purity and quantity of each magnetically sorted T cell population. Genomic DNA was isolated from each sorted fraction and quantified by UV absorbance on a Nanodrop 2000c. The CDR3, cysteine through phenylalanine, is 15 amino acids long. The kept DNA is CDR3 alone, 45 bases in frame from the first base. V is pruned by 5 bases and J by 6 bases, leaving 9 bases of the junction without a gene match. CDR1 SGHRS and CDR2 YFSETQ were looked up in the germline V gene.

Paper-wide results and their limitations: Larger estimated clonotype richness was generally found for naive subsets than for memory subsets. Based on pairwise subsampling, the degree of clonotype sharing among donors was expected to be affected by sequencing depth. Only blood was sampled, and tissue TCR repertoires likely differ from those in blood. Compared with non-shared clonotypes, the clonotypes found in all four sorted-subset donors had higher generation probabilities. Because the study included a small number of donors, the genetic and exposure-history diversity represented was limited. Even with the large sequencing depth, rarefaction of the sorted-subset datasets indicated that sequencing was incomplete. About 5% of naive CD4, approximately 3.7% of naive CD8, roughly 2.4% of memory CD4, and 0.4% of memory CD8 clonotypes were shared across a few donors.

For this clone: Its antigen has not been determined. No base-level quality is on record; no much larger clone is a single base apart.

This receptor was taken from a man between 18 and 35 years old in good health. Some clones in this sample may be carry-over from other donors' samples. The sample was naive CD8+ T cells from PBMCs. Taken with the paper, the label for cell subset or site translates to: CD45RA+CCR7+. This chain is built from TRBV5-1 and TRBJ2-7; TRBD2 fits 12 bases in the junction. Read as DNA, the sequence is TGCGCCAGCAGTCAGAGACTAGCGGGAGCATCCGAGCAGTACTTC. Its coded protein is CASSQRLAGASEQYF.